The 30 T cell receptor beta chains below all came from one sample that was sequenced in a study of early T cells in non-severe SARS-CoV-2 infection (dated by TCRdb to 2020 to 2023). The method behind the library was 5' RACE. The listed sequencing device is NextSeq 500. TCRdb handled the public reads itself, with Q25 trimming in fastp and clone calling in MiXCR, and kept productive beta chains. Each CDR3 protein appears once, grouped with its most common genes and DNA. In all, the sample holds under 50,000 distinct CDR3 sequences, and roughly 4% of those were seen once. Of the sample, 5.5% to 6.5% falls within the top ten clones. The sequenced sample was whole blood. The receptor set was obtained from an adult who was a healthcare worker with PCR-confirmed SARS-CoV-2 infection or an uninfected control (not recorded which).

The CDR3 DNA reads TGTGCCAGCAGGCAAGCGGGAGAACTGTCCTACAATGAGCAGTTCTTC. Amino acids: CASRQAGELSYNEQFF. This chain links TRBV6-2 or TRBV6-3 with TRBJ2-1; 8 bases fit TRBD2. The CDR3 has 16 amino acids. Germline lookup yields CDR1 MNHEY and CDR2 SVGEGT. J gave up 1 base and V 6 bases, and 8 bases lay outside the gene matches.

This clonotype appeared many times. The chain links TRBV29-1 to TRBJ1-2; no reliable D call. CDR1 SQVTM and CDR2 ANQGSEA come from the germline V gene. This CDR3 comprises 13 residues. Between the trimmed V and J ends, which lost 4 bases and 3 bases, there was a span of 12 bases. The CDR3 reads CSVVLAEDYGYTF. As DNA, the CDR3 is TGCAGCGTTGTTCTGGCCGAGGACTATGGCTACACCTTC.

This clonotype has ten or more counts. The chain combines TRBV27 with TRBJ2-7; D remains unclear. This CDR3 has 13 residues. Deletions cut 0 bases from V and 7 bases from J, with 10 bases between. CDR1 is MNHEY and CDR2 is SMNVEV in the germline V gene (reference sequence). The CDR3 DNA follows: TGTGCCAGCAGTTTATCTCGAATGGGGGAGCAGTACTTC. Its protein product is CASSLSRMGEQYF.

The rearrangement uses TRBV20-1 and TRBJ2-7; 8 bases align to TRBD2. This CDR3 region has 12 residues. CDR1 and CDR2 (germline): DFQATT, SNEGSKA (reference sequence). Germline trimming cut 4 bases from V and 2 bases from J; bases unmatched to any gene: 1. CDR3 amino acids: CSATLAAYEQYF. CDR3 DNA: TGCAGTGCTACACTAGCGGCCTACGAGCAGTACTTC.

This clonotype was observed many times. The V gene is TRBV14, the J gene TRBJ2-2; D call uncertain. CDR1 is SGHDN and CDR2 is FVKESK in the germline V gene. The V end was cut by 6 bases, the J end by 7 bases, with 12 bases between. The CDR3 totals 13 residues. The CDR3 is CASRGRTVGELFF. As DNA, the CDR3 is TGTGCCAGCAGGGGCCGCACCGTCGGGGAGCTGTTTTTT.

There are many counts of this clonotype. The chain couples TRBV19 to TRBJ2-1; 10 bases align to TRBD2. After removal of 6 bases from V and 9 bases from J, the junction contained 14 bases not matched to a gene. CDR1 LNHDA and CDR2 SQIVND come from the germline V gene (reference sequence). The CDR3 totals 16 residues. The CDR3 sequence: CASREAASGRGSEQFF. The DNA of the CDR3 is TGTGCCAGTAGGGAGGCGGCTAGCGGGAGAGGAAGTGAGCAGTTCTTC.

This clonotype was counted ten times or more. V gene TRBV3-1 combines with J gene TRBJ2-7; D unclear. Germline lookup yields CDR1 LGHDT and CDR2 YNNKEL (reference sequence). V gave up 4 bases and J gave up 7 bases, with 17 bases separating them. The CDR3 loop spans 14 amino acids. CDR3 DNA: TGTGCCAGCAGCCGCTCCGGCCCCCAGCTGGAGCAGTACTTC. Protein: CASSRSGPQLEQYF.

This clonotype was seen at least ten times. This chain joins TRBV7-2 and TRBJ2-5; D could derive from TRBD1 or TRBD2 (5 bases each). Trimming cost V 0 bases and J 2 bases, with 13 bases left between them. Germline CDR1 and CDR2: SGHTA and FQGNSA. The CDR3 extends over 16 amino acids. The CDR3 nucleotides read TGTGCCAGCAGCTTAGCGGGACCCGGGGCACAAGAGACCCAGTACTTC. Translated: CASSLAGPGAQETQYF.

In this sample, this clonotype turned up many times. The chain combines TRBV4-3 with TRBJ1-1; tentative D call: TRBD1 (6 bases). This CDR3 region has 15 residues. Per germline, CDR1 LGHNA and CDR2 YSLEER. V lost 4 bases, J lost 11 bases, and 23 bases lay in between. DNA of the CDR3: TGCGCCAGCAGCCGCACATATGCGACAGGAACGATTGCTTTCTTT. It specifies CASSRTYATGTIAFF.

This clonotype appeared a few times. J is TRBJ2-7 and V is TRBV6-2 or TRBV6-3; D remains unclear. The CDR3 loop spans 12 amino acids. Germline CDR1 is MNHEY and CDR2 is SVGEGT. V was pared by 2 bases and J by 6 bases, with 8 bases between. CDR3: CASSYAGFEQYF. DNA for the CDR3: TGTGCCAGCAGTTACGCAGGATTCGAGCAGTACTTC.

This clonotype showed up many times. The CDR3 loop reads CASSIDIRNGQGSYEQYF. CDR3 DNA sequence: TGTGCCAGTAGTATAGATATTCGGAATGGGCAGGGATCCTACGAGCAGTACTTC. The rearrangement links TRBV19 to TRBJ2-7, with D tentatively TRBD1 (5 bases). The CDR3 contains 18 residues. The V gene's germline CDR1 is LNHDA and CDR2 SQIVND (reference sequence). V lost 0 bases and J 1 base, leaving 19 bases between the germline ends.

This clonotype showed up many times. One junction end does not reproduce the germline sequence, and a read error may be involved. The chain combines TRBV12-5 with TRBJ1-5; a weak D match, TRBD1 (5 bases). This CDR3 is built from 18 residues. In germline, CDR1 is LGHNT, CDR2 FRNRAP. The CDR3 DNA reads TGTGCTAGTGTTTTGGTATACTGGGGCTCGAATAGCAATCAGCCCCAGCATTTT. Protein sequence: CASVLVYWGSNSNQPQHF.

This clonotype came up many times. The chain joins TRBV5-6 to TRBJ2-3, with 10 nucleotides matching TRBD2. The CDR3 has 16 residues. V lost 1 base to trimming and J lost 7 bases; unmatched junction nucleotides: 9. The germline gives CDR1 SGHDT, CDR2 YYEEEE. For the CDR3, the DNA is TGTGCCAGCAGCTTGCTAGCGGGGGTTAATGTTAATACGCAGTATTTT. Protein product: CASSLLAGVNVNTQYF.

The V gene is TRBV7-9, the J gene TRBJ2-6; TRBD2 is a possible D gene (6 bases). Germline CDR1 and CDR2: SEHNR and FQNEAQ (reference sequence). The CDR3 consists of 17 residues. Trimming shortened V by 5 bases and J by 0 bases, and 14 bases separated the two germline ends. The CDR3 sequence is CASSPRDLRSGANVLTF. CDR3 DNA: TGTGCCAGCAGCCCCCGGGACTTACGCTCTGGGGCCAACGTCCTGACTTTC.

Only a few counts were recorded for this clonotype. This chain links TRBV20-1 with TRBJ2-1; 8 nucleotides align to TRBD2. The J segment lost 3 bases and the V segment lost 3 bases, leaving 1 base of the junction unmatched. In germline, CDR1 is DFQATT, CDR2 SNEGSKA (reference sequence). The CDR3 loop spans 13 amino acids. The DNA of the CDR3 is TGCAGTGCTAGTACTAGCGGCTACAATGAGCAGTTCTTC. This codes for CSASTSGYNEQFF.

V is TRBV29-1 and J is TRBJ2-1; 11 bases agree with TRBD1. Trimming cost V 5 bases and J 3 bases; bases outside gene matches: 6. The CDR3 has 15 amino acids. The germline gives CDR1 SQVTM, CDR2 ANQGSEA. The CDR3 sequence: CSVSTGTGGYNEQFF. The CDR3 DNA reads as TGCAGCGTTTCCACCGGGACAGGGGGCTACAATGAGCAGTTCTTC.

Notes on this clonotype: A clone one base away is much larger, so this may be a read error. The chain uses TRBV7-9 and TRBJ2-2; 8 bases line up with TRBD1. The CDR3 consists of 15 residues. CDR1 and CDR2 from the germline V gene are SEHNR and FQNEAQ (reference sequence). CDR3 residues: CASSKTGANTGELIF. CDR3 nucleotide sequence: TGTGCCAGCAGTAAGACAGGGGCGAACACCGGGGAGCTGATTTTT.

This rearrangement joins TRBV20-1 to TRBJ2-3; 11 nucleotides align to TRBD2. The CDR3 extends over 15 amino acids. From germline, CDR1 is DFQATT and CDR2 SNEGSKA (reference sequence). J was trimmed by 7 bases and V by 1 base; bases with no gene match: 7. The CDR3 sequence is CSARGLAGGRNTQYF. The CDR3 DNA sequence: TGCAGTGCTAGAGGTCTAGCGGGGGGTCGGAATACGCAGTATTTT.

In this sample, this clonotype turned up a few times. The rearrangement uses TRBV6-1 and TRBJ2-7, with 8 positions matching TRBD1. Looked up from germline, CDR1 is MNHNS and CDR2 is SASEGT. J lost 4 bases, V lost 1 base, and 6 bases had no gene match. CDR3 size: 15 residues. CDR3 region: CASSEGTGWIYEQYF. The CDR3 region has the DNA TGTGCCAGCAGTGAAGGGACAGGGTGGATTTACGAGCAGTACTTC.

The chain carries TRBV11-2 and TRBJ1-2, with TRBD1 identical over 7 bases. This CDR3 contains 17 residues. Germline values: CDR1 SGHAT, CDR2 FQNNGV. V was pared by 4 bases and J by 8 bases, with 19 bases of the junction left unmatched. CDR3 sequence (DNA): TGTGCCAGCAGCTCTTTAATGGCAGGGACAGCCACAGGAGGCTACACCTTC. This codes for CASSSLMAGTATGGYTF. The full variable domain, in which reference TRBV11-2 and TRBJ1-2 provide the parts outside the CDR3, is EAGVAQSPRYKIIEKRQSVAFWCNPISGHATLYWYQQILGQGPKLLIQFQNNGVVDDSQLPKDRFSAERLKGVDSTLKIQPAKLEDSAVYLCASSSLMAGTATGGYTFGSGTRLTVV.

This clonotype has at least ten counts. The CDR3 here is CASSGRGTDSTGELFF. The CDR3 DNA reads TGTGCCAGCTCAGGACGAGGGACAGACTCCACCGGGGAGCTGTTTTTT. The chain uses TRBV18 and TRBJ2-2, with 7 bases that match TRBD1. CDR3 length: 16 amino acids. CDR1 KGHSH and CDR2 LQKENI come from the germline V gene. The junction had 10 bases not matched to a gene; V was cut back by 5 bases and J by 4 bases.

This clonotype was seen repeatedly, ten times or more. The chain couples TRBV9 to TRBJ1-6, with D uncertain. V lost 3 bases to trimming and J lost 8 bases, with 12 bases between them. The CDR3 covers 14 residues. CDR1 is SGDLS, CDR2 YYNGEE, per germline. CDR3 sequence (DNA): TGTGCCAGCAGCGCTTCAAGGGCTGATTCACCCCTCCACTTT. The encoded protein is CASSASRADSPLHF. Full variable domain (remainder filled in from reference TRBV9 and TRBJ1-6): DSGVTQTPKHLITATGQRVTLRCSPRSGDLSVYWYQQSLDQGLQFLIQYYNGEERAKGNILERFSAQQFPDLHSELNLSSLELGDSALYFCASSASRADSPLHFGNGTRLTVT.

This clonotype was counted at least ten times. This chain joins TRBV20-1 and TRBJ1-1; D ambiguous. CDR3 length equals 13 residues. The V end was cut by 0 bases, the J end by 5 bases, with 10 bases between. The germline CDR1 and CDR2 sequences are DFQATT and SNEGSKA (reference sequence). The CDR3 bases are TGCAGTGCTAGAGATGATTCCGTGACTGAAGCTTTCTTT. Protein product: CSARDDSVTEAFF.

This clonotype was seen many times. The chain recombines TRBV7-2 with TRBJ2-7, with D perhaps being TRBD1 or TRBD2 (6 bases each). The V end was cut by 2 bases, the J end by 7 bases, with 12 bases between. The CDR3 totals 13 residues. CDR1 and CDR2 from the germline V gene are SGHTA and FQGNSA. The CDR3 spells CASSLMGGDEQYF. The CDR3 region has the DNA TGTGCCAGCAGCTTAATGGGGGGCGATGAGCAGTACTTC.

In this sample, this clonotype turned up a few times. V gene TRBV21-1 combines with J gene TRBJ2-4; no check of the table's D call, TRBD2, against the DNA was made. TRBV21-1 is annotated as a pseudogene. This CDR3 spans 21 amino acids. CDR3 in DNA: TGTGCCAGCAGCAGCCCCCAGACGTCACTAGCGGGAGCCCTAGCCAAAAACATTCAGTACTTC. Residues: CASSSPQTSLAGALAKNIQYF.

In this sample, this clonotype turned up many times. The CDR3 coding sequence is TGCAGTGCAACCCGACAGCCAATATCCTACAATGAGCAGTTCTTC. It codes for CSATRQPISYNEQFF. This chain joins TRBV20-1 and TRBJ2-1, with D tentatively TRBD1 (5 bases). The CDR3 is 15 residues long. CDR1 and CDR2 (germline): DFQATT, SNEGSKA (reference sequence). V lost 6 bases to trimming and J lost 1 base, with 16 bases between them.

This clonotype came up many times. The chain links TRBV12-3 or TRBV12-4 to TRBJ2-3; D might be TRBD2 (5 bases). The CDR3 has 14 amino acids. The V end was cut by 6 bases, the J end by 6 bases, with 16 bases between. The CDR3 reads CASSLSGSADTQYF. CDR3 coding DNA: TGTGCCAGCAGCCTCTCGGGTAGCGCCGATACGCAGTATTTT.

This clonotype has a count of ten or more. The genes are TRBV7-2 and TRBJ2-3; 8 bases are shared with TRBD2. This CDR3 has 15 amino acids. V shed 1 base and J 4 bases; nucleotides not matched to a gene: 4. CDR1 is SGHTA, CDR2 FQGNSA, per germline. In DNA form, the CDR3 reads TGTGCCAGCAGCTTAGACCCGGGGGGGGCAGATACGCAGTATTTT. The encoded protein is CASSLDPGGADTQYF.

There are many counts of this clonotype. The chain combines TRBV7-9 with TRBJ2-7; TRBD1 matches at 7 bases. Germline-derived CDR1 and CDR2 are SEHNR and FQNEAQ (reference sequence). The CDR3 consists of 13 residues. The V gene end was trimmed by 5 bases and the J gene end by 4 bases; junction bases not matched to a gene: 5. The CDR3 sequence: CASSNRGSYEQYF. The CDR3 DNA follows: TGTGCCAGCAGCAACAGGGGTAGTTACGAGCAGTACTTC.

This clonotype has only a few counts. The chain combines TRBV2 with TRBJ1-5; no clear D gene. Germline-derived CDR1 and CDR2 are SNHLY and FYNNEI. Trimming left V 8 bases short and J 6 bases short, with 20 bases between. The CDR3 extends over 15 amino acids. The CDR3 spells CASRSGSLGGQPQHF. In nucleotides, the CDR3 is TGTGCCAGCCGCTCCGGGTCTCTAGGAGGTCAGCCCCAGCATTTT.